The T cell receptor (beta chain) under discussion was sequenced for a study of blood T cells in healthy people across ages. The study, taken as a whole, reports: The percentage of naive T cells correlated strongly with TCR beta diversity. Because sorting was not performed, PBMCs prevented conclusive naive versus antigen-experienced comparison. As age increased, TCR beta diversity per million T cells fell in a roughly linear fashion.

The use of a sample-barcoded 5' primer and a J-beta primer mix characterized a second PCR of roughly 7 to 11 cycles. One entry per CDR3 protein, called by TCRdb with MiXCR from the 5' RACE reads. Among 850,000 to 1,000,000 distinct CDR3 sequences listed, roughly 52% were seen once. This clonotype has only a few counts. Its antigen is unidentified. CDR3 length: 18 residues. The trim removed 0 bases at V and 4 bases at J, leaving 10 bases unmatched. The germline CDR1 and CDR2 sequences are MGHRA and YSYEKL. Sequences were obtained from blood. The gene calls are TRBV4-1 and TRBJ2-5; 11 bases fit TRBD2. The source of this sequence is a man under 40 in good health. The CDR3 coding sequence is TGCGCCAGCAGCCAAGATCCTCTAGCGGGGGGCCTGATAGAGACCCAGTACTTC. This encodes CASSQDPLAGGLIETQYF.